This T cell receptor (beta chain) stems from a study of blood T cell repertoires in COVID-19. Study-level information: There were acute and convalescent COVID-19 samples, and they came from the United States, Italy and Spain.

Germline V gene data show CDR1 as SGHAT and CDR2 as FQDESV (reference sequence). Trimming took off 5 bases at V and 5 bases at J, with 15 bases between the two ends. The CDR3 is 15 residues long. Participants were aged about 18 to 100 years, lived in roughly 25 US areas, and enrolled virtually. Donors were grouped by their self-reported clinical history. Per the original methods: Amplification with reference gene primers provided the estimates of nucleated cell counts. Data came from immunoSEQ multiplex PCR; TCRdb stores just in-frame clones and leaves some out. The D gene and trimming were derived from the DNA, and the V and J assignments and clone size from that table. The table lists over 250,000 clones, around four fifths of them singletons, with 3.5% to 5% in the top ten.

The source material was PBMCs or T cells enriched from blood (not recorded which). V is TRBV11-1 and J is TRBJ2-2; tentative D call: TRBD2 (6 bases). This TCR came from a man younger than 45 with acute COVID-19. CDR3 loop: CASSDSGRWTGELFF. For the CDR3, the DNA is TGTGCCAGCAGCGACTCAGGGAGGTGGACCGGGGAGCTGTTTTTT.